The clone carrying this TCR beta chain has a handful of counts. Its target is unknown. The record originates from a study of T cells in Graves' hyperthyroidism and ophthalmopathy. General observations from the study: Blood also contained most expanded thyroid clonotypes above 0.001.

TCR beta CDR3 regions were amplified from RNA. Carried out on the TCR CDR3, a first-round RT-PCR used the HTBI primer set. TCRdb re-derived calls from the multiplex PCR reads in MiXCR, one entry per CDR3 protein. Seen here are nearly 750,000 distinct CDR3 sequences, 35% observed once, and the top ten hold roughly 30%. Uncontrolled infection, other autoimmune disease, pregnancy and lactation each barred patients from inclusion. Diagnostic assessment was based on clinical symptoms, serum thyroxine and TRAb, thyroid ultrasound and orbital computed tomography. V was trimmed by 11 bases and J by 1 base, leaving 26 bases between them. Germline V gene lookup returns CDR1 LNHDA and CDR2 SQIVND (reference sequence). This CDR3 comprises 17 residues.

The sequenced sample consisted of blood. This sequence was found in a woman between 35 and 50 years old with Graves' hyperthyroidism. The V call is TRBV19, the J call TRBJ2-5, with D unresolved. DNA of the CDR3: TGTGCCCGCCCCTGGACCCAGACCCCTCCCACCCAAGAGACCCAGTACTTC. Amino acids: CARPWTQTPPTQETQYF.